This TCR beta chain was identified during a study of blood T cell repertoires in COVID-19. Overall study context: The analysed material was cDNA or gDNA that came from T cells, B-cell-depleted T cells, or PBMCs.

CDR1 is SNHLY, CDR2 FYNNEI, per germline. This CDR3 comprises 19 residues. The ends lost 5 bases at V and 0 bases at J; junction bases unmatched: 7. Libraries were prepared by immunoSEQ multiplex PCR; TCRdb keeps only in-frame clonotypes and omits some of them. The data show 150,000 to 200,000 clones, approximately 90% seen once. This study enrolled people aged roughly 18 to 100 from 20 to 25 US geographic areas. Clinical histories supplied by participants themselves formed the basis of cohort assignment. Cohort 3 recovered donors had two negative PCRs, clearance, or symptom resolution. This clone occurred once.

The sequenced material came from PBMCs or T cells enriched from blood (not recorded which). The sequence was collected from a woman in her twenties or thirties who had recovered from COVID-19. The chain is built from TRBV2 and TRBJ2-6, with TRBD2 matching 13 bases. The CDR3 sequence is CASSRLAGGFSSGANVLTF. Written as DNA, the CDR3 is TGTGCCAGCAGTCGACTAGCGGGAGGTTTTAGCTCTGGGGCCAACGTCCTGACTTTC.